This is a list of T cell receptor beta chains from one sample in a study of CXCR3-negative and CXCR3-positive naive CD8 T cells. Each CDR3 protein gets one entry in TCRdb, which reprocessed the 5' RACE reads and gives no DNA. Its clone listing holds roughly 45,000 distinct CDR3 sequences. Sequenced: naive CXCR3- CD8+ T cells from blood. The receptors shown here come from a human donor in good health. Some clones in this sample may be carry-over from other donors' samples. Each CDR3 is given with its conserved first and last residue.

V gene: TRBV29-1
J gene: TRBJ2-3
CDR3 protein: CSVDVGQGGTQYF

V gene: TRBV7-2
J gene: TRBJ2-3
CDR3 protein: CASSLVAGAVSDTQYF

V gene: TRBV5-1
J gene: TRBJ2-1
CDR3 protein: CASSLRTDNNEQFF

V gene: TRBV7-6
J gene: TRBJ2-3
CDR3 protein: CASTPTGTGGTDTQYF

V gene: TRBV5-1
J gene: TRBJ1-1
CDR3 protein: CASRHEPVGEAFF

V gene: TRBV5-1
J gene: TRBJ2-7
CDR3 protein: CASSLAANRFYEQYF

V gene: TRBV9
J gene: TRBJ2-2
CDR3 protein: CASSPIQGGHAGELFF

V gene: TRBV7-6
J gene: TRBJ1-2
CDR3 protein: CASSSSGQGSSGYTF

V gene: TRBV6-6
J gene: TRBJ2-2
CDR3 protein: CASSYTVPGELFF

V gene: TRBV6-4
J gene: TRBJ1-1
CDR3 protein: CASSPSSEWNTEAFF

V gene: TRBV20-1
J gene: TRBJ2-5
CDR3 protein: CSARSGTQVEAQYF

V gene: TRBV28
J gene: TRBJ2-7
CDR3 protein: CASSLAVYEQYF

V gene: TRBV9
J gene: TRBJ2-5
CDR3 protein: CASSEDRGGGETQYF

V gene: TRBV14
J gene: TRBJ2-2
CDR3 protein: CASRQGTLLKNTGELFF

V gene: TRBV29-1
J gene: TRBJ2-3
CDR3 protein: CSVAPGRTDTQYF

V gene: TRBV28
J gene: TRBJ2-2
CDR3 protein: CASSFTGVAGELFF

V gene: TRBV6-6
J gene: TRBJ2-6
CDR3 protein: CASSFEGSGANVLTF

V gene: TRBV28
J gene: TRBJ2-1
CDR3 protein: CASCWSGTNNEQFF

V gene: TRBV29-1
J gene: TRBJ1-4
CDR3 protein: CSVEEGTNEKLFF

V gene: TRBV29-1
J gene: TRBJ2-1
CDR3 protein: CSVERTGGDTYNEQFF

V gene: TRBV29-1
J gene: TRBJ1-1
CDR3 protein: CSVLQGNTEAFF

V gene: TRBV9
J gene: TRBJ2-2
CDR3 protein: CASRDGTGELFF

V gene: TRBV28
J gene: TRBJ1-5
CDR3 protein: CATTRGARGNQPQHF

V gene: TRBV7-9
J gene: TRBJ2-7
CDR3 protein: CASSLAASSYEQYF

V gene: TRBV12-5
J gene: TRBJ2-5
CDR3 protein: CASGQGLYQETQYF

V gene: TRBV28
J gene: TRBJ2-5
CDR3 protein: CASSPRLGETQYF

V gene: TRBV28
J gene: TRBJ2-5
CDR3 protein: CASTHRLGQGIGETQYF

V gene: TRBV5-6
J gene: TRBJ2-3
CDR3 protein: CASSFWKGAWGRDTQYF

V gene: TRBV7-9
J gene: TRBJ2-7
CDR3 protein: CASSSLDRSYEQYF

V gene: TRBV27
J gene: TRBJ1-4
CDR3 protein: CASSLSTGVNEKLFF

V gene: TRBV13
J gene: TRBJ2-1
CDR3 protein: CASSLYTGGTYNEQFF

V gene: TRBV6-5
J gene: TRBJ2-1
CDR3 protein: CASSYPWEEQFF

V gene: TRBV6-1
J gene: TRBJ2-7
CDR3 protein: CASSDFPGQGAGEQYF

V gene: TRBV7-9
J gene: TRBJ1-6
CDR3 protein: CASSSPIGYNSPLHF

V gene: TRBV29-1
J gene: TRBJ2-7
CDR3 protein: CSVVWDSDYEQYF

V gene: TRBV4-3
J gene: TRBJ2-3
CDR3 protein: CASSQEPTTPGVPQYF

V gene: TRBV13
J gene: TRBJ2-3
CDR3 protein: CASIDSGQRLRDTQYF

V gene: TRBV29-1
J gene: TRBJ2-5
CDR3 protein: CSVLGGLAGAQETQYF

V gene: TRBV9
J gene: TRBJ2-2
CDR3 protein: CASTHPAGGLDTGELFF

V gene: TRBV6-2/TRBV6-3
J gene: TRBJ2-3
CDR3 protein: CASNEPGLAGPTDTQYF

V gene: TRBV29-1
J gene: TRBJ2-7
CDR3 protein: CSVDDGYYEQYF

V gene: TRBV5-5
J gene: TRBJ2-7
CDR3 protein: CASSLGQGELYEQYF

V gene: TRBV28
J gene: TRBJ2-7
CDR3 protein: CASSFGHEQYF

V gene: TRBV7-8
J gene: TRBJ2-7
CDR3 protein: CASSLASGGHYEQYF

V gene: TRBV27
J gene: TRBJ2-1
CDR3 protein: CASGQGYYNEQFF

V gene: TRBV7-9
J gene: TRBJ1-5
CDR3 protein: CASSLSSAGNQPQHF

V gene: TRBV29-1
J gene: TRBJ1-1
CDR3 protein: CSVLQTEDRGLGEAFF

V gene: TRBV20-1
J gene: TRBJ2-7
CDR3 protein: CSASGRARINEQYF

V gene: TRBV4-2
J gene: TRBJ2-2
CDR3 protein: CASSQVTSGGASNTGELFF

V gene: TRBV11-2
J gene: TRBJ2-1
CDR3 protein: CASSFSGGADNEQFF

V gene: TRBV21-1
J gene: TRBJ2-3
CDR3 protein: CASSKEEMVATQYF

V gene: TRBV14
J gene: TRBJ2-7
CDR3 protein: CASSQGPTGTGDYEQYF

V gene: TRBV7-6
J gene: TRBJ2-3
CDR3 protein: CASSLGASGEATDTQYF